This T cell receptor beta chain was captured by sequencing in a study of T cells in Graves' hyperthyroidism and ophthalmopathy. Study-wide points: Model-based prediction identified ophthalmopathy a median about 6 months prior to its onset.

This clonotype was counted at least ten times. Its matching antigen is unknown. Germline CDR1 is SNHLY and CDR2 is FYNNEI. The trim removed 2 bases at V and 3 bases at J, leaving 11 bases unmatched. CDR3 length equals 18 residues. What was amplified from RNA transcripts were TCR beta CDR3 regions. First-round RT-PCR targeting the TCR CDR3 was performed with the HTBI primer set. A single record per CDR3 protein comes from TCRdb applying MiXCR to the multiplex PCR reads. Of around 480,000 distinct CDR3 sequences in the sample, 14% were seen once. V usage is TRBV2 and J usage is TRBJ2-2; 8 bases align to TRBD2. This clonotype was obtained from a woman aged 18-29 years with Graves' hyperthyroidism. Sequencing was performed on blood. The CDR3 here is CASSEPLSGREDTGELFF. CDR3 coding DNA: TGTGCCAGCAGTGAACCGCTCTCGGGGCGGGAGGACACCGGGGAGCTGTTTTTT.